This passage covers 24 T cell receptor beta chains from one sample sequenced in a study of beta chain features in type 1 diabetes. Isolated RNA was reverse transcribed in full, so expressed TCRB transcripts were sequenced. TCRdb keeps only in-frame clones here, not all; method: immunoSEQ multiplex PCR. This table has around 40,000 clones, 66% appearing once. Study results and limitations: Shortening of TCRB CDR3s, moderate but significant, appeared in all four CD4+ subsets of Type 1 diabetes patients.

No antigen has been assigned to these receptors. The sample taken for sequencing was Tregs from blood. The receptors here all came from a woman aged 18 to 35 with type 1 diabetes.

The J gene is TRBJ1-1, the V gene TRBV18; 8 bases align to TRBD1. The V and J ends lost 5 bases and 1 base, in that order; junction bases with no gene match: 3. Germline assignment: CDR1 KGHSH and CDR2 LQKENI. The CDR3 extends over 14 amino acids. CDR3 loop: CASSFGQGNTEAFF. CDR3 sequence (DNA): TGTGCCAGCTCATTTGGACAGGGGAACACTGAAGCTTTCTTT.

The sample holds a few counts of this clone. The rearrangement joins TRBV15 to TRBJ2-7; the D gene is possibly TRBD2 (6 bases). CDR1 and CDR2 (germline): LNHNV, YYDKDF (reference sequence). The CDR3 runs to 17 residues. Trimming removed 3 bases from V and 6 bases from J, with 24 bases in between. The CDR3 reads CATSRESSSVLSSEQYF. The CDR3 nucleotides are TGTGCCACCAGCAGGGAATCGTCTAGCGTCCTATCAAGCGAGCAGTACTTC.

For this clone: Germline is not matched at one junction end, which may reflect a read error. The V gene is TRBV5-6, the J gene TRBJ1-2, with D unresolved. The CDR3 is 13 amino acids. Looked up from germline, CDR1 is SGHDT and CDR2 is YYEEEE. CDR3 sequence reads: CASSLAGHYGYTF. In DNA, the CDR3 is TGTGCCAGCAGTTTGGCAGGCCACTATGGCTACACCTTC. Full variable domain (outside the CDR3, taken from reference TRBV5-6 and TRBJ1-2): DAGVTQSPTHLIKTRGQQVTLRCSPKSGHDTVSWYQQALGQGPQFIFQYYEEEERQRGNFPDRFSGHQFPNYSSELNVNALLLGDSALYLCASSLAGHYGYTFGSGTRLTVV.

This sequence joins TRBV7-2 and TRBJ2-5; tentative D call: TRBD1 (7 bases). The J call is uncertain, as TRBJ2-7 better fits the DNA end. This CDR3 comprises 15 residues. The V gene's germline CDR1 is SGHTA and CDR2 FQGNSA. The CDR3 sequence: CASSPSDRVEYEQYF. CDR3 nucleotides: TGTGCCAGCAGCCCTAGCGACAGGGTAGAGTACGAGCAGTACTTC.

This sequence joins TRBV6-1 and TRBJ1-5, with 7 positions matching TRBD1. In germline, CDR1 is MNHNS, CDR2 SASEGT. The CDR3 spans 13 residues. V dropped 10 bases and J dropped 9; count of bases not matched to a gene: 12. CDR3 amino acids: CATTGTARGPQHF. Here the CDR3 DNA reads TGTGCCACCACCGGGACAGCACGAGGGCCCCAGCATTTT.

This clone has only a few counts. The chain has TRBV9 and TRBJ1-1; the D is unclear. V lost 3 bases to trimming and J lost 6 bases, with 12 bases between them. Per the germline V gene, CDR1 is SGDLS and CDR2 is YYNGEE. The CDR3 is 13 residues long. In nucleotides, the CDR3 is TGTGCCAGCAGCGGACAAGCGGTAGCTGAAGCTTTCTTT. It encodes CASSGQAVAEAFF. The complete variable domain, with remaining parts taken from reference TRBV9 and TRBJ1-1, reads DSGVTQTPKHLITATGQRVTLRCSPRSGDLSVYWYQQSLDQGLQFLIQYYNGEERAKGNILERFSAQQFPDLHSELNLSSLELGDSALYFCASSGQAVAEAFFGQGTRLTVV.

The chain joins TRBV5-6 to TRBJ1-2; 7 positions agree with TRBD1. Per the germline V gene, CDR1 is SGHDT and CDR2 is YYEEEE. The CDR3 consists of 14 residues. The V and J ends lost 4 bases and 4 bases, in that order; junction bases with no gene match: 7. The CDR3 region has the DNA TGTGCCAGCAGCATGACAGGGACTGGCTATGGCTACACCTTC. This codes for CASSMTGTGYGYTF.

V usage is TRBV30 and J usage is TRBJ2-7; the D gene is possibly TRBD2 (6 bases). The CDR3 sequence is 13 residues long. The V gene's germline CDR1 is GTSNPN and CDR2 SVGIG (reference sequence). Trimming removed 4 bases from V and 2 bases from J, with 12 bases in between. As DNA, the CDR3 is TGTGCCTGGAACCCCGCGGGAACCTACGAGCAGTACTTC. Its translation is CAWNPAGTYEQYF. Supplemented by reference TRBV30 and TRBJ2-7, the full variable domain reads SQTIHQWPATLVQPVGSPLSLECTVEGTSNPNLYWYRQAAGRGLQLLFYSVGIGQISSEVPQNLSASRPQDRQFILSSKKLLLSDSGFYLCAWNPAGTYEQYFGPGTRLTVT.

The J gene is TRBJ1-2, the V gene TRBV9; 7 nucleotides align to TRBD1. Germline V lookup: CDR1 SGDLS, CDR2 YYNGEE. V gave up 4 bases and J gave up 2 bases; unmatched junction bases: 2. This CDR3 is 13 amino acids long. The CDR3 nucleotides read TGTGCCAGCAGCCCACAGGGGAACTATGGCTACACCTTC. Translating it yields CASSPQGNYGYTF. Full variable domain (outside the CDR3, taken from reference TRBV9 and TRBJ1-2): DSGVTQTPKHLITATGQRVTLRCSPRSGDLSVYWYQQSLDQGLQFLIQYYNGEERAKGNILERFSAQQFPDLHSELNLSSLELGDSALYFCASSPQGNYGYTFGSGTRLTVV.

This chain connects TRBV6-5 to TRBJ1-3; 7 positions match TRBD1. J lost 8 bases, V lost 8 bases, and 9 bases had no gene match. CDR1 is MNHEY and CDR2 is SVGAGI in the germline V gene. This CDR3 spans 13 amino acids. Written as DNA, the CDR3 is TGTGCCAGCCATCACAGGGGACGGGACACCATATATTTT. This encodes CASHHRGRDTIYF.

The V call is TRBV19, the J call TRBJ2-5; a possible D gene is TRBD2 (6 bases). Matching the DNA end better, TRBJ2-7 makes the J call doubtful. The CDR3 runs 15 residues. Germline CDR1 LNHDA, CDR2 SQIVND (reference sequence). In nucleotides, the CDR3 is TGTGCCAGTAGTATGGGGGGACGTTTGGACTACGAGCAGTACTTC. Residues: CASSMGGRLDYEQYF.

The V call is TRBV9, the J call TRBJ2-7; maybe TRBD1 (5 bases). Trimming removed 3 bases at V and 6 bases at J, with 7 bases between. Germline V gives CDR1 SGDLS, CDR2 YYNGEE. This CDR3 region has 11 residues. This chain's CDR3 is CASSAGFEQYF. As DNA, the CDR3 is TGTGCCAGCAGCGCAGGGTTCGAGCAGTACTTC. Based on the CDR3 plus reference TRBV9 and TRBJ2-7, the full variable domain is DSGVTQTPKHLITATGQRVTLRCSPRSGDLSVYWYQQSLDQGLQFLIQYYNGEERAKGNILERFSAQQFPDLHSELNLSSLELGDSALYFCASSAGFEQYFGPGTRLTVT.

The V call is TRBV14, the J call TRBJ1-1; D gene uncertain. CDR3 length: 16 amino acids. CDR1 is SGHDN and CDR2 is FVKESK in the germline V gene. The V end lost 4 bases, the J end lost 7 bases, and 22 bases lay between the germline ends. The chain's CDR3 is CASSPVGRPDVGEAFF. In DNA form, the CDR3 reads TGTGCCAGCAGCCCCGTGGGCAGGCCCGATGTCGGTGAAGCTTTCTTT.

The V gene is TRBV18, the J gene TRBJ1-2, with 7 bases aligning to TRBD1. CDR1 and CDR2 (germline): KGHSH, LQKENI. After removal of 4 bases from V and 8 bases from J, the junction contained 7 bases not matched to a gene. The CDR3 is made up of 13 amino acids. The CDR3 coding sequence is TGTGCCAGCTCACTAGAGTACAGGGGAGGCTACACCTTC. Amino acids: CASSLEYRGGYTF.

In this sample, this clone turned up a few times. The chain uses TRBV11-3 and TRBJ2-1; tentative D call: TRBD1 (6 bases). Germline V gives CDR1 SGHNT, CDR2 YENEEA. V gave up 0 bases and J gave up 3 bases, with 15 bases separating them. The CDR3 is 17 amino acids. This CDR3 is CASSLDNGQHFYNEQFF. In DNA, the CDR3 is TGTGCCAGCAGCTTAGATAACGGACAGCACTTCTACAATGAGCAGTTCTTC. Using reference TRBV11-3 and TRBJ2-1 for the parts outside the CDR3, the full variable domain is EAGVVQSPRYKIIEKKQPVAFWCNPISGHNTLYWYLQNLGQGPELLIRYENEEAVDDSQLPKDRFSAERLKGVDSTLKIQPAELGDSAVYLCASSLDNGQHFYNEQFFGPGTRLTVL.

CDR3 nucleotide sequence: TGTGCCAGCAGCTTTAGCGGAAGCTCCTACGAGCAGTACTTC. Its translation: CASSFSGSSYEQYF. The chain has TRBV5-4 and TRBJ2-7; TRBD2 might be the D (6 bases). The CDR3 spans 14 residues. Germline loops: CDR1 SGHNT, CDR2 YYREEE (reference sequence). Between the trimmed V and J ends, which lost 2 bases and 0 bases, there was a span of 9 bases. The complete variable domain, with remaining parts taken from reference TRBV5-4 and TRBJ2-7, reads ETGVTQSPTHLIKTRGQQVTLRCSSQSGHNTVSWYQQALGQGPQFIFQYYREEENGRGNFPPRFSGLQFPNYSSELNVNALELDDSALYLCASSFSGSSYEQYFGPGTRLTVT.

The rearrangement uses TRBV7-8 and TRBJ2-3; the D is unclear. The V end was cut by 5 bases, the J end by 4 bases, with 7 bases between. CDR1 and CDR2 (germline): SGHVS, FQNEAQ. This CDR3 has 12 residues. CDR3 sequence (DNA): TGTGCCAGCAGCCCTGTCCCAGATACGCAGTATTTT. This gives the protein CASSPVPDTQYF.

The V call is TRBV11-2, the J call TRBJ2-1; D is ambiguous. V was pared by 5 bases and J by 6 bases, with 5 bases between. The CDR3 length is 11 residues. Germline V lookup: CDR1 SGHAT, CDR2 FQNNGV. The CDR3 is CASSPINEQFF. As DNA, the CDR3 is TGTGCCAGCAGCCCTATCAATGAGCAGTTCTTC.

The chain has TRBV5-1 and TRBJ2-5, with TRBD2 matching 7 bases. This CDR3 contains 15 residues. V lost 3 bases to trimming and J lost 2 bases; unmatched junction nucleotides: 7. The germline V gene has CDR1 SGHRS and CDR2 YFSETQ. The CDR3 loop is CASSWGGRIQETQYF. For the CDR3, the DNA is TGCGCCAGCAGCTGGGGGGGACGGATTCAAGAGACCCAGTACTTC.

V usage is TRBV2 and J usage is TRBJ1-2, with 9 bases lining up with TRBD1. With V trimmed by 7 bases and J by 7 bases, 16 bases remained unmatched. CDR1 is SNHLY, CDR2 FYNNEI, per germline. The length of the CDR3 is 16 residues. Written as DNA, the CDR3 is TGTGCCAGCACTGTCGGCGTCGGACAGGGGTTTGCTGGCTACACCTTC. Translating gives CASTVGVGQGFAGYTF.

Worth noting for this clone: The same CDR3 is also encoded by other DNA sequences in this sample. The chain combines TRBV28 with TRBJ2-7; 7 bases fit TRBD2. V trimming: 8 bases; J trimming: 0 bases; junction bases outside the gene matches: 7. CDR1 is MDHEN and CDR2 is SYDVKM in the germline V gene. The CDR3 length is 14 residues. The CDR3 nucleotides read TGTGCCAGCCGACCTAGCGGAGGCTCCTACGAGCAGTACTTC. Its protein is CASRPSGGSYEQYF.

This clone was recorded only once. CDR3 sequence (DNA): TGTGCCAGCAGAAGACAGGGTTGGTCTGGCTACACCTTC. Protein product: CASRRQGWSGYTF. The chain has TRBV14 and TRBJ1-2, with 7 bases lining up with TRBD1. Germline-derived CDR1 and CDR2 are SGHDN and FVKESK. Unmatched junction bases numbered 8, after V lost 6 bases and J lost 7 bases. The CDR3 has 13 amino acids.

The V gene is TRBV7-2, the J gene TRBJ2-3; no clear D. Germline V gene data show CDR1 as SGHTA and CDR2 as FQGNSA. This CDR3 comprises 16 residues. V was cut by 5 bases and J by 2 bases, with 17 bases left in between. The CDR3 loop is CASSHIAKLSTDTQYF. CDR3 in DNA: TGTGCCAGCAGCCATATAGCAAAATTATCCACAGATACGCAGTATTTT.

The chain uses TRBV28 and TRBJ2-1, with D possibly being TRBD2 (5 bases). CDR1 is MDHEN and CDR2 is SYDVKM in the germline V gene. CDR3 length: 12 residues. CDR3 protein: CACGSAYNEQFF. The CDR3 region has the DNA TGTGCTTGTGGGAGTGCCTACAATGAGCAGTTCTTC.